Below, 24 T cell receptor beta chains from the same sample are listed, as sequenced in a study of glioma-infiltrating T cells after dendritic cell vaccination. Assay used: immunoSEQ multiplex PCR; TCRdb lists only in-frame clones, some missing. The sample holds roughly 85,000 clones, 85% seen once. Time point denoted: after dendritic cell vaccination, including at tumor progression/relapse. Sequencing used blood, obtained after dendritic cell vaccination. The receptors come from a human donor with glioblastoma.

The chain links TRBV6-5 to TRBJ1-1, with D tentatively TRBD1 (6 bases). The germline V gene encodes CDR1 MNHEY and CDR2 SVGAGI. Trimming cost V 0 bases and J 3 bases, with 11 bases left between them. CDR3 size: 15 residues. DNA of the CDR3: TGTGCCAGCAGTTACTCGGCAGGGGTACACACTGAAGCTTTCTTT. This encodes CASSYSAGVHTEAFF.

This clone was detected only once. The chain joins TRBV7-6 to TRBJ1-2; D might be TRBD1 (6 bases). Germline values: CDR1 SGHVS, CDR2 FNYEAQ. CDR3 length: 15 residues. V was clipped by 5 bases and J by 1 base, with 14 bases between them. DNA of the CDR3: TGTGCCAGCAGCCCCGGGGGGGCACTTAACTATGGCTACACCTTC. Protein product: CASSPGGALNYGYTF.

The chain couples TRBV28 to TRBJ2-3; D gene ambiguous. The CDR3 is 17 amino acids. CDR1 and CDR2 from the germline V gene are MDHEN and SYDVKM. With 1 base removed from V and 4 bases from J, the gap between germline ends came to 18 bases. In nucleotides, the CDR3 is TGTGCCAGCAGTTTATCCCTATCGGTAGATAAGTCAGATACGCAGTATTTT. It is translated as CASSLSLSVDKSDTQYF. Looking up the rest from reference TRBV28 and TRBJ2-3 gives the full variable domain: DVKVTQSSRYLVKRTGEKVFLECVQDMDHENMFWYRQDPGLGLRLIYFSYDVKMKEKGDIPEGYSVSREKKERFSLILESASTNQTSMYLCASSLSLSVDKSDTQYFGPGTRLTVL.

J is TRBJ2-2 and V is TRBV7-3, with D possibly matching TRBD2 (6 bases). With 5 bases removed from V and 6 bases from J, the gap between germline ends came to 25 bases. The CDR3 covers 18 residues. Germline V lookup: CDR1 SGHTA, CDR2 FQGTGA. DNA of the CDR3: TGTGCCAGCAGCGCCCAACCGGGAGCCCTCATTGGCGCCGGGGAGCTGTTTTTT. This translates into CASSAQPGALIGAGELFF.

This chain connects TRBV4-1 to TRBJ1-3, with D perhaps matching TRBD1 (5 bases). With 2 bases removed from V and 0 bases from J, the gap between germline ends came to 17 bases. The CDR3 runs to 18 residues. Germline CDR1 reads MGHRA; CDR2 reads YSYEKL. The CDR3 sequence is CASSQNPLFDSSGNTIYF. The CDR3 coding sequence is TGCGCCAGCAGCCAAAACCCCCTCTTCGACAGCTCTGGAAACACCATATATTTT.

The V gene is TRBV4-1, the J gene TRBJ1-2; D remains unclear. The CDR3 contains 15 residues. Germline lookup yields CDR1 MGHRA and CDR2 YSYEKL. Trimming took 0 bases from V and 4 from J, leaving 12 bases between them. CDR3 amino acids: CASSQEAGAIYGYTF. In DNA form, the CDR3 reads TGCGCCAGCAGCCAAGAAGCGGGCGCGATCTATGGCTACACCTTC.

The CDR3 nucleotides read TGTGCCAGCAGCCGATCGGACAGGCCTGATACGCAGTATTTT. It specifies CASSRSDRPDTQYF. The V call is TRBV11-2, the J call TRBJ2-3; 7 bases agree with TRBD1. Trimming took 5 bases from V and 6 from J; bases not matched to a gene: 8. The CDR3 has 14 amino acids. Germline values: CDR1 SGHAT, CDR2 FQNNGV.

The chain couples TRBV19 to TRBJ2-3, with a possible D match to TRBD1 (5 bases). The CDR3 loop spans 13 amino acids. Trimming stripped 10 bases from V and 3 bases from J, with 14 bases between. Germline loops: CDR1 LNHDA, CDR2 SQIVND (reference sequence). In DNA form, the CDR3 reads TGTGCCACCTCACCAACAGGAACAGATACGCAGTATTTT. This sequence encodes CATSPTGTDTQYF.

V and J are TRBV7-2 and TRBJ1-3, with 8 bases fitting TRBD1. CDR1 SGHTA and CDR2 FQGNSA come from the germline V gene. V was clipped by 5 bases and J by 4 bases; unmatched bases: 4. The CDR3 totals 14 residues. The CDR3 DNA follows: TGTGCCAGCAGCCTCGGGACAGGAGGAAACACCATATATTTT. It is translated as CASSLGTGGNTIYF.

The chain couples TRBV29-1 to TRBJ1-4; tentatively, D is TRBD1 (5 bases). The CDR3 totals 13 residues. The germline V gene encodes CDR1 SQVTM and CDR2 ANQGSEA. The V end was cut by 7 bases, the J end by 10 bases, with 19 bases between. This CDR3 reads CSATQGGSRKLFF. The CDR3 nucleotides are TGCAGCGCCACGCAGGGTGGGTCCCGAAAACTGTTTTTT. The complete variable domain, with remaining parts taken from reference TRBV29-1 and TRBJ1-4, reads SAVISQKPSRDICQRGTSLTIQCQVDSQVTMMFWYRQQPGQSLTLIATANQGSEATYESGFVIDKFPISRPNLTFSTLTVSNMSPEDSSIYLCSATQGGSRKLFFGSGTQLSVL.

The chain recombines TRBV19 with TRBJ2-3; TRBD2 agrees at 11 bases. V lost 10 bases to trimming and J lost 5 bases; unmatched junction nucleotides: 8. The CDR3 extends over 14 amino acids. Germline-derived CDR1 and CDR2 are LNHDA and SQIVND (reference sequence). As DNA, the CDR3 is TGTGCCACAGGACTAGCGGGCCTGTTAGATACGCAGTATTTT. Amino acid sequence: CATGLAGLLDTQYF.

The V gene is TRBV7-6, the J gene TRBJ2-5; TRBD1 might be the D (5 bases). Deletions cut 1 base from V and 5 bases from J, with 17 bases between. CDR1 SGHVS and CDR2 FNYEAQ come from the germline V gene. CDR3 length: 16 amino acids. DNA of the CDR3: TGTGCCAGCAGCTTAGTCCAGGCAGGGCCGGCGGAGACCCAGTACTTC. It encodes CASSLVQAGPAETQYF.

This chain connects TRBV15 to TRBJ2-3, with D perhaps matching TRBD2 (5 bases). Per germline, CDR1 LNHNV and CDR2 YYDKDF (reference sequence). Trimming removed 1 base from V and 3 bases from J, with 5 bases in between. The CDR3 covers 13 residues. The CDR3 DNA reads TGTGCCACCAGCAGAGGGGAGACAGATACGCAGTATTTT. Protein sequence: CATSRGETDTQYF.

The chain carries TRBV5-6 and TRBJ2-7; D is unclear. V was clipped by 4 bases and J by 0 bases, with 8 bases between them. From germline, CDR1 is SGHDT and CDR2 YYEEEE. This CDR3 comprises 13 residues. The CDR3 DNA is TGTGCCAGCAGCAACGCGAGCTCCTACGAGCAGTACTTC. Its protein product is CASSNASSYEQYF.

The sample holds many counts of this clone. The chain joins TRBV6-4 to TRBJ1-1, with D tentatively TRBD1 (5 bases). Germline loops: CDR1 MRHNA, CDR2 SNTAGT. Trimming stripped 0 bases from V and 4 bases from J, with 9 bases between. The CDR3 is made up of 14 amino acids. The DNA for the CDR3 is TGTGCCAGCAGTGACTCGAGCAGGGCCACTGAAGCTTTCTTT. Amino acid sequence: CASSDSSRATEAFF.

V and J are TRBV28 and TRBJ2-5; TRBD2 matches at 7 bases. The CDR3 runs 15 residues. The V gene's germline CDR1 is MDHEN and CDR2 SYDVKM. J lost 0 bases, V lost 3 bases, and 4 bases had no gene match. The CDR3 region has the DNA TGTGCCAGCAGTTTTTGGCGGGAGAACCAAGAGACCCAGTACTTC. Encoded protein: CASSFWRENQETQYF.

This sequence joins TRBV4-3 and TRBJ2-3; 10 nucleotides match TRBD2. From germline, CDR1 is LGHNA and CDR2 YSLEER. CDR3 size: 21 residues. V lost 0 bases and J lost 5; bases outside the gene matches: 20. The CDR3 sequence is CASSQDLSPAGSGGALDTQYF. The CDR3 nucleotides read TGCGCCAGCAGCCAAGACCTGTCACCTGCCGGGAGCGGGGGGGCATTAGATACGCAGTATTTT.

V gene TRBV27 combines with J gene TRBJ2-2, with TRBD2 matching over 15 bases. Germline V gene data show CDR1 as MNHEY and CDR2 as SMNVEV (reference sequence). V shed 6 bases, J shed 4 bases, and the junction held 12 bases outside the gene matches. This CDR3 is 19 amino acids long. The CDR3 spells CASRIPGTSGRWGTGELFF. The DNA for the CDR3 is TGTGCCAGCAGAATACCCGGGACTAGCGGGAGGTGGGGCACCGGGGAGCTGTTTTTT.

The V gene is TRBV4-2, the J gene TRBJ1-1; D gene ambiguous. Germline V gene data show CDR1 as LGHNA and CDR2 as YNFKEQ. The V and J ends lost 3 bases and 2 bases respectively, with 7 bases between them. The CDR3 loop spans 13 amino acids. The CDR3 here is CASSQPTNTEAFF. The CDR3 DNA is TGTGCCAGCAGCCAGCCTACTAACACTGAAGCTTTCTTT.

The chain recombines TRBV9 with TRBJ2-7; 12 bases match TRBD1. Germline V gene sequence: CDR1 SGDLS, CDR2 YYNGEE. The V segment lost 2 bases and the J segment 5 bases; nucleotides outside the gene matches: 2. The CDR3 loop spans 14 amino acids. In nucleotides, the CDR3 is TGTGCCAGCAGCGTGGGACAGGGGGCCGACGAGCAGTACTTC. Translation: CASSVGQGADEQYF.

The chain uses TRBV27 and TRBJ2-7; D perhaps matches TRBD2 (5 bases). The CDR3 has 14 amino acids. V shed 3 bases and J shed 5 bases, with 14 bases lying between them. CDR1 is MNHEY and CDR2 is SMNVEV in the germline V gene (reference sequence). The CDR3 DNA is TGTGCCAGCAGTTTCGAGGGTCCTACGCACGAGCAGTACTTC. Translation: CASSFEGPTHEQYF.

V is TRBV5-1 and J is TRBJ1-4; 7 bases line up with TRBD1. Unmatched junction bases numbered 5, after V lost 0 bases and J lost 6 bases. Germline V gives CDR1 SGHRS, CDR2 YFSETQ. The CDR3 runs 15 residues. This CDR3 reads CASSLGDRDDEKLFF. The DNA of the CDR3 is TGCGCCAGCAGCTTGGGAGACAGGGATGATGAAAAACTGTTTTTT.

Written as DNA, the CDR3 is TGTGCCAGCAGCTTGGGGGGGCAGGTGGCTGGCGCCGGGGAGCTGTTTTTT. It yields the protein CASSLGGQVAGAGELFF. The V call is TRBV5-4, the J call TRBJ2-2; possible D gene TRBD1, 6 bases. Germline values: CDR1 SGHNT, CDR2 YYREEE (reference sequence). This CDR3 has 17 amino acids. V was shortened by 0 bases and J by 6 bases, with 18 bases between the two germline ends.

The rearrangement uses TRBV5-6 and TRBJ1-3; TRBD1 might be the D (5 bases). The V end was cut by 1 base, the J end by 4 bases, with 12 bases between. This CDR3 contains 15 residues. The germline V gene has CDR1 SGHDT and CDR2 YYEEEE. The CDR3: CASSLSVRVGNTIYF. The DNA of the CDR3 is TGTGCCAGCAGCTTGAGTGTCAGGGTAGGAAACACCATATATTTT.